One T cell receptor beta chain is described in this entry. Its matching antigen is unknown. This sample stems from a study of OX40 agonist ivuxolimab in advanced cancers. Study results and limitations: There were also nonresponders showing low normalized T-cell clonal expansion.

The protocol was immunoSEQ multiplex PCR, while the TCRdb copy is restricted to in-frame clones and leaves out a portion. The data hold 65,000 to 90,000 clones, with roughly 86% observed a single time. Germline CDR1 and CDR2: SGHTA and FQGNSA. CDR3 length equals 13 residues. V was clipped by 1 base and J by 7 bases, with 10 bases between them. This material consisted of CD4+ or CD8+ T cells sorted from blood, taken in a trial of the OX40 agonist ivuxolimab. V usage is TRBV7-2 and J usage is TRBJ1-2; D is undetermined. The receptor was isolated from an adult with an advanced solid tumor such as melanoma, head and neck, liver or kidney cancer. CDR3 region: CASSLDTGIGYTF. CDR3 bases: TGTGCCAGCAGCTTAGATACTGGTATTGGCTACACCTTC.